This T cell receptor (beta chain) was identified during a study of blood T cells in healthy people across ages. Study-level points and caveats: No one knew whether donors had CMV, which possibly confounded expanded clonotype changes. PBMCs were not sorted, which prevented a conclusive comparison of naive versus antigen-experienced cells. Samples with more naive T cells showed higher observed beta diversity.

This clonotype came up a few times. Its antigen is unidentified. Primed by a sample-barcoded 5' primer and a J-beta primer mix, a second PCR proceeded for roughly 7 to 11 cycles. A template-switch adaptor containing 12 random nucleotides labeled each cDNA molecule. TCRdb passed the 5' RACE reads through MiXCR, listing each CDR3 protein once. The sample lists around 1,600,000 distinct CDR3 sequences; 40% to 45% were seen once. Germline V lookup: CDR1 SEHNR, CDR2 FQNEAQ (reference sequence). V lost 7 bases, J lost 1 base, and 12 bases stayed unmatched. The CDR3 runs 17 residues. Sequencing used blood. This receptor was taken from a woman under 30 in good health. This chain joins TRBV7-9 and TRBJ1-1; 10 bases align to TRBD1. The CDR3 here is CASTTTGTGEGNTEAFF. CDR3 nucleotide sequence: TGTGCCAGCACTACGACCGGGACAGGGGAGGGGAACACTGAAGCTTTCTTT.